This record covers a single T cell receptor beta chain. Antigen specificity is unknown. The data were taken from a study of cytomegalovirus exposure and HLA in healthy donors. Study-level results: A few CMV-associated chains were confirmed in vitro to be specific for CMV antigens. Investigators reported more than 150 TCR beta chains as tied to cytomegalovirus.

Separation from the roughly 670-subject first cohort characterized the roughly 130-subject validation cohort, to which the donors belonged. The data were produced by immunoSEQ multiplex PCR, yet TCRdb's version contains in-frame clones alone and is incomplete. Of tens of thousands of clones in the sample, 94% were seen once. Germline V CDR1 and CDR2: MNHNS, SASEGT. This CDR3 is built from 16 residues. The V segment lost 0 bases and the J segment 5 bases; nucleotides outside the gene matches: 10. The rearrangement joins TRBV6-1 to TRBJ2-7, with TRBD1 matching 7 bases. Source material: PBMCs. The TCR originated in a young woman in good health and CMV-seropositive. CDR3 loop: CASSEARTPQGNEQYF. The CDR3 DNA is TGTGCCAGCAGTGAAGCCCGGACACCACAGGGGAACGAGCAGTACTTC.